The 7 T cell receptor beta chains listed next were all sequenced from one sample in a study of tumor and adjacent non-tumor tissue in lung cancer. The library came from three nested PCR rounds adapted from ARM-PCR protocols. From the multiplex PCR reads, TCRdb called clonotypes with MiXCR, one entry per CDR3 protein. The sample includes some 51,000 distinct CDR3 sequences, roughly 67% of them seen just once. The template was RNA from unsorted bulk tissue. This non-tumor lung sample came from over 3 cm beyond the tumor edge. Sequenced material: distant non-tumor lung tissue. The receptor source for this set is a woman aged 70-85 years with non-small cell lung cancer.

Worth noting for this clonotype: This sequence may be a read error, since a much larger clone differs from it by one base. The chain is built from TRBV20-1 and TRBJ2-1; D not resolved. The DNA end lines up better with TRBJ2-7; the J call may be wrong. Germline V gives CDR1 DFQATT, CDR2 SNEGSKA (reference sequence). The CDR3 is 13 residues long. CDR3 in amino acids: CSARDLVGREQYF. The CDR3 region has the DNA TGCAGTGCTAGAGATCTTGTAGGAAGGGAGCAGTACTTC.

This clonotype appeared a few times. This may arise from a read error, as a much more abundant clone is one base away. V gene TRBV6-1 combines with J gene TRBJ2-3, with 9 positions matching TRBD2. The V segment lost 5 bases and the J segment 0 bases; nucleotides outside the gene matches: 6. Germline values: CDR1 MNHNS, CDR2 SASEGT. This CDR3 has 16 amino acids. The CDR3 bases are TGTGCCAGCAGTCGCGGGGGGGGCGTGAGCACAGATACGCAGTATTTT. Protein product: CASSRGGGVSTDTQYF.

On this clonotype itself: One end of the junction fails to match germline, which may point to a read error. V and J are TRBV23-1 and TRBJ1-5; 11 nucleotides match TRBD1. TRBV23-1 is recorded as an ORF, its role being uncertain. The CDR3 is made up of 16 amino acids. This CDR3 reads CVSSHPGQGGSQPQHF. CDR3 coding DNA: TGTGTCAGCAGTCACCCGGGACAGGGGGGCAGTCAGCCCCAGCATTTT.

Comment on this clonotype: An end of the junction differs from the germline gene, which may be a read error. V and J are TRBV4-1 and TRBJ1-1; D call uncertain. CDR1 is MGHRA and CDR2 is YSYEKL in the germline V gene. CDR3 length: 16 amino acids. The CDR3 reads CANSQESQTGSTEAFF. The CDR3, as DNA: TGCGCCAACAGCCAAGAGTCACAGACCGGGAGCACTGAAGCTTTCTTT.

This sequence joins TRBV28 and TRBJ2-3; D is tentatively TRBD1 or TRBD2 (6 bases each). Germline V lookup: CDR1 MDHEN, CDR2 SYDVKM. The CDR3 is made up of 13 amino acids. Trimming removed 10 bases at V and 5 bases at J, with 16 bases between. CDR3 nucleotide sequence: TGTGCCACCAACCCGAGGGGGGTAGATACGCAGTATTTT. Its protein is CATNPRGVDTQYF.

This clonotype showed up just a few times. V gene TRBV2 combines with J gene TRBJ2-1, with D uncertain. The V and J ends lost 7 bases and 2 bases respectively, with 12 bases between them. The germline CDR1 and CDR2 sequences are SNHLY and FYNNEI. There are 14 residues in the CDR3. This CDR3 reads CASTHDPAYNEQFF. Here the CDR3 DNA reads TGTGCCAGCACCCATGACCCCGCCTACAATGAGCAGTTCTTC.

About this clonotype: At one end the junction does not follow the germline gene, possibly because of a read error. CDR3 sequence (DNA): TGCGCCAGCAGAAGACTCGACACCGGGAAGCTGTTTTTT. It specifies CASRRLDTGKLFF. The chain is built from TRBV6-5 and TRBJ2-2; D perhaps matches TRBD2 (5 bases). Germline CDR1 reads MNHEY; CDR2 reads SVGAGI. This CDR3 region has 13 residues.